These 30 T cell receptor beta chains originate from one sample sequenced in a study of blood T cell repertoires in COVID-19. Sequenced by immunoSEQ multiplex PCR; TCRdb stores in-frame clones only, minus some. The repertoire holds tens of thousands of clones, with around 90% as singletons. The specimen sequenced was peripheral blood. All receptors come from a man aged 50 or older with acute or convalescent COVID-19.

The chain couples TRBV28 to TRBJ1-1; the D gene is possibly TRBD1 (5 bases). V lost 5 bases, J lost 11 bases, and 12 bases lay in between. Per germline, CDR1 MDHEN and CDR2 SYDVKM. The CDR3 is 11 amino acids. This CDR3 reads CASSGSRVAFF. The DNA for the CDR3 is TGTGCCAGCAGTGGTAGCAGGGTCGCTTTCTTT.

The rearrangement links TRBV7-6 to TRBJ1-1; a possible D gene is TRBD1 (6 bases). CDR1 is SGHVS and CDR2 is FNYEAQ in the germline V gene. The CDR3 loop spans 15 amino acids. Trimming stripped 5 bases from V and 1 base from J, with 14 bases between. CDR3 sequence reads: CASSPFVGANTEAFF. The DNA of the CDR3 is TGTGCCAGCAGCCCGTTTGTGGGGGCGAACACTGAAGCTTTCTTT.

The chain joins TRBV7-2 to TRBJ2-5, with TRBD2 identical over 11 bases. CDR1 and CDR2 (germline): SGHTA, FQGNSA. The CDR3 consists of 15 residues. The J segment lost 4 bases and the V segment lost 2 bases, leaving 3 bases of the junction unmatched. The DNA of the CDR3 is TGTGCCAGCAGCTTATATAGCGGGAGGGGAGAGACCCAGTACTTC. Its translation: CASSLYSGRGETQYF.

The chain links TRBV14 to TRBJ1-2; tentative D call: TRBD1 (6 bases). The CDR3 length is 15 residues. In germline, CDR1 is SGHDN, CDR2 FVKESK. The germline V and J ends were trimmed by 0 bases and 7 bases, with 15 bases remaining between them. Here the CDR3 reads CASSQEGAGFGGYTF. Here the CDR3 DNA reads TGTGCCAGCAGCCAAGAGGGGGCAGGGTTTGGTGGCTACACCTTC.

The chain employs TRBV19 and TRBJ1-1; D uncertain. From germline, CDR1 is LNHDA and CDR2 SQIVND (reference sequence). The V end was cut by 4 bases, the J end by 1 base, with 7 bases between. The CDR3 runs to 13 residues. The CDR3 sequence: CASSTNRNTEAFF. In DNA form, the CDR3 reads TGTGCCAGTAGTACAAACAGGAACACTGAAGCTTTCTTT.

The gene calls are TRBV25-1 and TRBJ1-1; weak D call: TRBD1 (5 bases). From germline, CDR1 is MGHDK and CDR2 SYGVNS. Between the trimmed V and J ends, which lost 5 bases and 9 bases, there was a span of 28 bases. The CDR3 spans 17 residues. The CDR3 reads CASSSIREDEVGCQAFF. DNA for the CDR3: TGTGCCAGCAGTTCCATCAGGGAAGACGAGGTGGGTTGTCAAGCTTTCTTT.

CDR3 sequence reads: CASSLTLVGGYNEQFF. CDR3 bases: TGCGCCAGCAGCCTAACTTTGGTGGGGGGATACAATGAGCAGTTCTTC. The chain combines TRBV4-1 with TRBJ2-1, with a weak D call TRBD2 (6 bases). The CDR3 contains 16 residues. In germline, CDR1 is MGHRA, CDR2 YSYEKL. The V and J ends lost 4 bases and 4 bases respectively, with 17 bases between them.

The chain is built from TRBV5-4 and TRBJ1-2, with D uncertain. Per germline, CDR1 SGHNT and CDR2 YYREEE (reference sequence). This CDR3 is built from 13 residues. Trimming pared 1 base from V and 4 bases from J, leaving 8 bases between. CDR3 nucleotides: TGTGCCAGCAGCTTGACGCCGAGCTATGGCTACACCTTC. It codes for CASSLTPSYGYTF.

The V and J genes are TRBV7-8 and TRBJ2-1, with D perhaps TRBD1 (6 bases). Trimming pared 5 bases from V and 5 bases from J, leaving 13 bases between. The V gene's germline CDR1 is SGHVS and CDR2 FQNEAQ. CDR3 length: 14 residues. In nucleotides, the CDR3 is TGTGCCAGCAGCCCAGGGGTACCCAACAATGAGCAGTTCTTC. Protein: CASSPGVPNNEQFF.

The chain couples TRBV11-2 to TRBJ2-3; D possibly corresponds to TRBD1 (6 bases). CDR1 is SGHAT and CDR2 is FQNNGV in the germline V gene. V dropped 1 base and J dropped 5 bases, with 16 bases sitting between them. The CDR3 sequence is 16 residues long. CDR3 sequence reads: CASSLGGQGLGDTQYF. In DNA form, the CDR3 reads TGTGCCAGCAGCTTAGGGGGGCAGGGGCTAGGAGATACGCAGTATTTT. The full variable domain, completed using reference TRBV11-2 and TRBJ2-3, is EAGVAQSPRYKIIEKRQSVAFWCNPISGHATLYWYQQILGQGPKLLIQFQNNGVVDDSQLPKDRFSAERLKGVDSTLKIQPAKLEDSAVYLCASSLGGQGLGDTQYFGPGTRLTVL.

The CDR3 reads CASSQGLAGEYTGELFF. The CDR3 nucleotides are TGTGCCAGCAGCCAAGGACTAGCGGGAGAGTACACCGGGGAGCTGTTTTTT. The chain carries TRBV3-1 (or the pseudogene TRBV3-2) and TRBJ2-2, with 12 bases identical to TRBD2. From germline, CDR1 is LGHDT and CDR2 YNNKEL (reference sequence). The CDR3 has 17 residues. V shed 1 base, J shed 3 bases, and the junction held 3 bases outside the gene matches.

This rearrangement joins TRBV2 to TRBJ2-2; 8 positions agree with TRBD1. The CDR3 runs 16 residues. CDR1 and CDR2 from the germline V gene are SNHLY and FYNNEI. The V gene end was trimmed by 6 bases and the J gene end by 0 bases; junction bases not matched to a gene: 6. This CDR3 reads CASRATGGTNTGELFF. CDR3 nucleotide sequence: TGTGCCAGCAGAGCAACAGGGGGTACGAACACCGGGGAGCTGTTTTTT.

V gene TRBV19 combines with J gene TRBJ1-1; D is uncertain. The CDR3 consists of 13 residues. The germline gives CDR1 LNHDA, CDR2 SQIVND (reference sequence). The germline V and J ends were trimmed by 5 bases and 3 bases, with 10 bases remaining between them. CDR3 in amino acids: CASSSTLHTEAFF. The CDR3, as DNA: TGTGCCAGTAGTTCGACACTCCACACTGAAGCTTTCTTT. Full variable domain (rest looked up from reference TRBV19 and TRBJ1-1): DGGITQSPKYLFRKEGQNVTLSCEQNLNHDAMYWYRQDPGQGLRLIYYSQIVNDFQKGDIAEGYSVSREKKESFPLTVTSAQKNPTAFYLCASSSTLHTEAFFGQGTRLTVV.

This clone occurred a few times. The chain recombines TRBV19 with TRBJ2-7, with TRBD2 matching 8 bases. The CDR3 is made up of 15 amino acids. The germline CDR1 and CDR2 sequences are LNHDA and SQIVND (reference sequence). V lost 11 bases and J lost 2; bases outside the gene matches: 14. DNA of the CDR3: TGTGCCGTACCGGCGAGACTAGCGCTAACCTACGAGCAGTACTTC. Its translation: CAVPARLALTYEQYF.

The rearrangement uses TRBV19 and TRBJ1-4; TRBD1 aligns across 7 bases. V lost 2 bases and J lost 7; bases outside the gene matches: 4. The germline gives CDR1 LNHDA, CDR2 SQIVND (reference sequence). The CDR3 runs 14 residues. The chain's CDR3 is CASSIQQGSEKLFF. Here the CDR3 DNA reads TGTGCCAGTAGTATACAACAGGGGAGTGAAAAACTGTTTTTT.

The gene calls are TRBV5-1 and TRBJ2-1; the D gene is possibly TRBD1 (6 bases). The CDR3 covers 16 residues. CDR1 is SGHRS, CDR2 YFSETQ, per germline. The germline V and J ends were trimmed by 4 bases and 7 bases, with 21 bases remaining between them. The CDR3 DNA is TGCGCCAGCAGCCCCACTACAGGGACACGTGGTAATGAGCAGTTCTTC. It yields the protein CASSPTTGTRGNEQFF. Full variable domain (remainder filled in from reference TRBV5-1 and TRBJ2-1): KAGVTQTPRYLIKTRGQQVTLSCSPISGHRSVSWYQQTPGQGLQFLFEYFSETQRNKGNFPGRFSGRQFSNSRSEMNVSTLELGDSALYLCASSPTTGTRGNEQFFGPGTRLTVL.

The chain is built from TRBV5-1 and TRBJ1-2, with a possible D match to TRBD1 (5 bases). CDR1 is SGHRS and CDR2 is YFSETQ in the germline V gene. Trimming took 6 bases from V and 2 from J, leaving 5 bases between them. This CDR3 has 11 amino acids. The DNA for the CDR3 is TGCGCCAGCACAGGGAACTATGGCTACACCTTC. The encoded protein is CASTGNYGYTF.

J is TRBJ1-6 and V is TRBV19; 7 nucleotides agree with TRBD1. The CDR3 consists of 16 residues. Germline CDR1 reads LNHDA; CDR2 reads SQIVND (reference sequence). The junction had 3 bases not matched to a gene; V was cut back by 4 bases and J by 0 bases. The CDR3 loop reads CASSTDRSSYNSPLHF. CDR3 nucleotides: TGTGCCAGTAGTACGGACAGGAGCTCCTATAATTCACCCCTCCACTTT.

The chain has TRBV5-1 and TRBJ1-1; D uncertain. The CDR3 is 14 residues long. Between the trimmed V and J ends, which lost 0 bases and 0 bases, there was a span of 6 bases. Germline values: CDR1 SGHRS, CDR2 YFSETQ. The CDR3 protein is CASSLDSMNTEAFF. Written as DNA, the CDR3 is TGCGCCAGCAGCTTGGACAGTATGAACACTGAAGCTTTCTTT.

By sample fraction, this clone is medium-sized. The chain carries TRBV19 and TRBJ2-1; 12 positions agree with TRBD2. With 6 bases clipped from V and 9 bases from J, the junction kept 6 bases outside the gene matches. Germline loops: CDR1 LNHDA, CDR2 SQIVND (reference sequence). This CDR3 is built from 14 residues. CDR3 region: CASRWTSGNGEQFF. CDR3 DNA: TGTGCCAGTAGATGGACTAGCGGGAACGGTGAGCAGTTCTTC.

CDR3 protein: CASSRSGLNYGYTF. CDR3 coding DNA: TGTGCCAGCAGCCGATCGGGACTCAACTATGGCTACACCTTC. This sequence joins TRBV3-1 (or the pseudogene TRBV3-2) and TRBJ1-2; tentative D call: TRBD1 (5 bases). Per germline, CDR1 LGHDT and CDR2 YNNKEL (reference sequence). The ends were cut back, 4 bases at V and 2 bases at J, with 11 bases in the middle. CDR3 length: 14 residues.

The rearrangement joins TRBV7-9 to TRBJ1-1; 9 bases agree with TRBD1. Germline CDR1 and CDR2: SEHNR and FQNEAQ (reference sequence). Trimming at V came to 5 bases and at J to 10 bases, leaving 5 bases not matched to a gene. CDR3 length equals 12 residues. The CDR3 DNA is TGTGCCAGCAGCCCCGAGGACAGGGGAGCTTTCTTT. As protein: CASSPEDRGAFF.

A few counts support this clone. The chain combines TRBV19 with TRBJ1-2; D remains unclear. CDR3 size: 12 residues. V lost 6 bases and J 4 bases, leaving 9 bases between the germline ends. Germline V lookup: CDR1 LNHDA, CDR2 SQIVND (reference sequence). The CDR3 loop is CASRSDIYGYTF. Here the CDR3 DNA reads TGTGCCAGTAGGAGTGACATCTATGGCTACACCTTC. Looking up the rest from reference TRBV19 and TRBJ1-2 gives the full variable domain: DGGITQSPKYLFRKEGQNVTLSCEQNLNHDAMYWYRQDPGQGLRLIYYSQIVNDFQKGDIAEGYSVSREKKESFPLTVTSAQKNPTAFYLCASRSDIYGYTFGSGTRLTVV.

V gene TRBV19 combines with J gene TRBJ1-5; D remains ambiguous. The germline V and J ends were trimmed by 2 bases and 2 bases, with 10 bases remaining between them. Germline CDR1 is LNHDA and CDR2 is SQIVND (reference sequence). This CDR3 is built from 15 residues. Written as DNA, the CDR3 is TGTGCCAGTAGTATAAGTCTAACAGGCAATCAGCCCCAGCATTTT. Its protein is CASSISLTGNQPQHF.

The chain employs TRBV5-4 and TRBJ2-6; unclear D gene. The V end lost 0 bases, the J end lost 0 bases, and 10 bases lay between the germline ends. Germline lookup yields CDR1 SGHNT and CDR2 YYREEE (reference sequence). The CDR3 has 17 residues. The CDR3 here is CASSLERGISGANVLTF. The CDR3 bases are TGTGCCAGCAGCTTGGAACGAGGTATCTCTGGGGCCAACGTCCTGACTTTC. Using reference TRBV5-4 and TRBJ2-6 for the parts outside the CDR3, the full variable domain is ETGVTQSPTHLIKTRGQQVTLRCSSQSGHNTVSWYQQALGQGPQFIFQYYREEENGRGNFPPRFSGLQFPNYSSELNVNALELDDSALYLCASSLERGISGANVLTFGAGSRLTVL.

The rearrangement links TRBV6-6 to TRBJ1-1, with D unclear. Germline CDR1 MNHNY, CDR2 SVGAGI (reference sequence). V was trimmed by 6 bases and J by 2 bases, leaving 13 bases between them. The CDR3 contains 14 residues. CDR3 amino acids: CASSPLTPNTEAFF. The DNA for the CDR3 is TGTGCCAGCAGCCCCTTAACACCTAACACTGAAGCTTTCTTT.

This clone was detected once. The CDR3 region is CASSPGRSSYNEQFF. CDR3 bases: TGTGCCAGCAGCCCAGGGAGGAGCTCCTACAATGAGCAGTTCTTC. The rearrangement joins TRBV7-9 to TRBJ2-1; D perhaps matches TRBD2 (6 bases). CDR1 and CDR2 from the germline V gene are SEHNR and FQNEAQ (reference sequence). Trimming left V 5 bases short and J 0 bases short, with 11 bases between. The CDR3 extends over 15 amino acids.

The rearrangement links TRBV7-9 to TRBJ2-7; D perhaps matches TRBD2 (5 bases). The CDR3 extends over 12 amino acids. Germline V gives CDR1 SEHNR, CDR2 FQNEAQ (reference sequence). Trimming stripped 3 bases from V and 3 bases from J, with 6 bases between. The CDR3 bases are TGTGCCAGCAGCTTCAGCGGCTACGAGCAGTACTTC. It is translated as CASSFSGYEQYF.

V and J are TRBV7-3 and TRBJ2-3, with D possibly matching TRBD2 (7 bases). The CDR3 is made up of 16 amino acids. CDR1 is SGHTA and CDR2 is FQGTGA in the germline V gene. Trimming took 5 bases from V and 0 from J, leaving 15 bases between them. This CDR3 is CASSPRGALSTDTQYF. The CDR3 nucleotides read TGTGCCAGCAGCCCCCGGGGGGCCCTTAGCACAGATACGCAGTATTTT.

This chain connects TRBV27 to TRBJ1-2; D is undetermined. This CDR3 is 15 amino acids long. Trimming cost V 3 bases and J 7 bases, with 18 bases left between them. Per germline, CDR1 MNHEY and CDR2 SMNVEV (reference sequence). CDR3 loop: CASSFTPPGVSGYTF. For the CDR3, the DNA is TGTGCCAGCAGTTTCACACCCCCCGGGGTTAGTGGCTACACCTTC.